This entry is about one T cell receptor beta chain. Its antigen is not known. This sample was taken from a study of OX40 agonist ivuxolimab in advanced cancers. Study in general: Ivuxolimab, an antibody that agonizes OX40 (CD134), was administered to the patients. Study outcomes and limitations: Nonresponders, in some cases, also had low normalized T-cell clonal expansion.

The ends lost 0 bases at V and 6 bases at J; junction bases unmatched: 3. The CDR3 has 15 residues. Germline V gene data show CDR1 as SGHTA and CDR2 as FQGTGA. Some clones are missing from TCRdb's copy, which holds only in-frame ones; the method was immunoSEQ multiplex PCR. Of about 37,000 clones listed, around 83% are singletons. The sequenced sample was CD4+ or CD8+ T cells sorted from blood, obtained in a trial of the OX40 agonist ivuxolimab. The chain links TRBV7-3 to TRBJ2-2; 8 bases are a match to TRBD2. This sequence was found in an adult with an advanced solid tumor such as melanoma, head and neck, liver or kidney cancer. The CDR3 reads CASSLTSGTPGELFF. The CDR3 coding sequence is TGTGCCAGCAGCTTAACTAGCGGGACTCCCGGGGAGCTGTTTTTT.